This T cell receptor (beta chain) was retrieved from a study of beta chain features in type 1 diabetes. This CDR3 is 16 amino acids long. V lost 5 bases and J lost 0, with 13 bases in between. CDR1 KGHSH and CDR2 LQKENI come from the germline V gene. The study reverse transcribed the entire isolated RNA, so it sequenced expressed TCRB transcripts. Libraries were prepared by immunoSEQ multiplex PCR; TCRdb keeps only in-frame clonotypes and omits some of them. The top ten hold about 0.015% of the sample, which has around 310,000 clones, approximately 10% seen once. The receptor comes from a young woman in good health. The gene calls are TRBV18 and TRBJ2-2; possibly TRBD1 for D (6 bases). Sequencing was done on a sample of naive CD4+ T cells from blood. CDR3 bases: TGTGCCAGCTCATCCGCCGGGACACCGAACACCGGGGAGCTGTTTTTT. It specifies CASSSAGTPNTGELFF.